This TCR beta chain was retrieved from a study of T cells in Graves' hyperthyroidism and ophthalmopathy. This clonotype has ten or more counts. The target antigen is unknown. Patients between 18 and 65 years old had hyperthyroidism, newly diagnosed and lasting under 2 months. Every diagnosis used clinical symptoms, serum thyroxine and TRAb, thyroid ultrasound and orbital computed tomography. Study-wide results and limits: Peripheral blood also featured most of the thyroid clonotypes expanded above 0.001.

Amplified TCR beta CDR3 regions derived from RNA transcripts. The HTBI primer set was used in a first-round RT-PCR of the TCR CDR3. Each CDR3 protein gets one entry after TCRdb re-called the multiplex PCR reads with MiXCR. Found here are tens of thousands of distinct CDR3 sequences, about 54% of them singletons; the top ten hold 30% to 40%. This TCR derives from a man aged 18 to 35 with Graves' hyperthyroidism. Material for sequencing was peripheral blood or thyroid tissue (not recorded which).

The CDR3 region is CAISRTSENTGELFF. As DNA, the CDR3 is TGTGCCATCAGTCGGACTAGCGAGAACACCGGGGAGCTGTTTTTT. This sequence joins TRBV10-3 and TRBJ2-2; 9 nucleotides align to TRBD2. Germline CDR1 ENHRY, CDR2 SYGVKD. Trimming removed 5 bases from V and 1 base from J; junction bases left unmatched: 2. This CDR3 has 15 amino acids.